The T cell receptor (beta chain) under discussion was sequenced for a study of a mutant IDH1 vaccine in newly diagnosed glioma. Stated time point: week 47, end of study. Each dose delivered 300 ug of mutant IDH1 20-mer peptide subcutaneously with imiquimod. Profiling relied on immunoSEQ multiplex PCR, and the TCRdb table lists in-frame clones only, not all of them. In the table there are about 34,000 clones, approximately 87% of which are singletons. The CDR3 runs to 14 residues. V lost 4 bases and J lost 0, with 7 bases in between. Germline CDR1 is SEHNR and CDR2 is FQNEAQ (reference sequence). As regards this clone: The antigen remains unidentified.

The J gene is TRBJ1-3, the V gene TRBV7-9; D is unclear. The material sequenced was PBMCs, taken from a glioma patient whose treatment included an IDH1 peptide vaccine. This TCR derives from a woman aged 25 to 39 with glioma. CDR3 loop: CASSSSPSGNTIYF. The CDR3 region has the DNA TGTGCCAGCAGCTCTAGCCCCTCTGGAAACACCATATATTTT.